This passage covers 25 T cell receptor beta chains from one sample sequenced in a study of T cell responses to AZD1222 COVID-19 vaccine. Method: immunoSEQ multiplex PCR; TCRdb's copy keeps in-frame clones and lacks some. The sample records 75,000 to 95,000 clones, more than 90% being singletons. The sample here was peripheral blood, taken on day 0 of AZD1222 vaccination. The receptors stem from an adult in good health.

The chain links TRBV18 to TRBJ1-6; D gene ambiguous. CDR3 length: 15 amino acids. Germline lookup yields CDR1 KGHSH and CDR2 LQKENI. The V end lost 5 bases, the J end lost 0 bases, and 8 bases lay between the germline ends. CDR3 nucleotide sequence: TGTGCCAGCTCAGAAGGAAGCTCCTATAATTCACCCCTCCACTTT. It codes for CASSEGSSYNSPLHF.

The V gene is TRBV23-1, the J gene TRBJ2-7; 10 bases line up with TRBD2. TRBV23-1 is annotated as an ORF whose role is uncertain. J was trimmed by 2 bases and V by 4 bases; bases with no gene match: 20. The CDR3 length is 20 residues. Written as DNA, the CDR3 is TGCGCCAGCAGTCCACTATTAGCGAGCGGGGGGGTATCGACGACCTACGAGCAGTACTTC. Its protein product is CASSPLLASGGVSTTYEQYF.

The CDR3 here is CASSLEVNYGYTF. CDR3 in DNA: TGTGCCAGCAGCTTAGAAGTTAACTATGGCTACACCTTC. The gene calls are TRBV7-8 and TRBJ1-2; no clear D gene. V was cut by 1 base and J by 1 base, with 4 bases left in between. Looked up from germline, CDR1 is SGHVS and CDR2 is FQNEAQ. The CDR3 totals 13 residues.

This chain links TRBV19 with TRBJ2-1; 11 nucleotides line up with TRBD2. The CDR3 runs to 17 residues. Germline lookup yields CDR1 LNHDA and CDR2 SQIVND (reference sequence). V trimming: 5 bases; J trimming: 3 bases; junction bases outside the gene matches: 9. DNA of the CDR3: TGTGCCAGTAGTCCAAGACGACTAGCGGGAAGCTACAATGAGCAGTTCTTC. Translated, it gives CASSPRRLAGSYNEQFF. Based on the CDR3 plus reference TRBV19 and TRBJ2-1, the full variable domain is DGGITQSPKYLFRKEGQNVTLSCEQNLNHDAMYWYRQDPGQGLRLIYYSQIVNDFQKGDIAEGYSVSREKKESFPLTVTSAQKNPTAFYLCASSPRRLAGSYNEQFFGPGTRLTVL.

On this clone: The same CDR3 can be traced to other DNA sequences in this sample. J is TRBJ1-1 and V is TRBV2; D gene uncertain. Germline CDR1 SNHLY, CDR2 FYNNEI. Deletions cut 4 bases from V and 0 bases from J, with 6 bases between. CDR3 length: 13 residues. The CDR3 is CASSVGLNTEAFF. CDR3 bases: TGTGCCAGCAGTGTCGGCCTGAACACTGAAGCTTTCTTT.

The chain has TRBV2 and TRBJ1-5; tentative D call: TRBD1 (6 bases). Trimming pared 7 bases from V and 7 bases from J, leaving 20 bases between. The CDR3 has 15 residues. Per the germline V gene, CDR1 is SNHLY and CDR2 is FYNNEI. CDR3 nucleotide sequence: TGTGCCAGCACTGGCGATGGGGGGGCGGGGCAGCCCCAGCATTTT. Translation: CASTGDGGAGQPQHF.

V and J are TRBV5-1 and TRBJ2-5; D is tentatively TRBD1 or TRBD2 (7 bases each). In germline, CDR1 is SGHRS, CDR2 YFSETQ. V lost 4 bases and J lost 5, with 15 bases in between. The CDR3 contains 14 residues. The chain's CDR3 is CASSPPAGQETQYF. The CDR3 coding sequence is TGCGCCAGCAGCCCCCCAGCGGGACAGGAGACCCAGTACTTC.

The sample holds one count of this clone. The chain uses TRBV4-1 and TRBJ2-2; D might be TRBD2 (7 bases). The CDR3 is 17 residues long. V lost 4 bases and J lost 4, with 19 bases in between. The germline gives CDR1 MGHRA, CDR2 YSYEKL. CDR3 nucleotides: TGCGCCAGCAGCCCTCGCGTCGGGGGGCGGGTCACCGGGGAGCTGTTTTTT. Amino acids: CASSPRVGGRVTGELFF.

In nucleotides, the CDR3 is TGCAGCGTCTTCCCGGGACAGGGCCAGGGCTACACCTTC. Its protein is CSVFPGQGQGYTF. The chain is built from TRBV29-1 and TRBJ1-2; 9 bases are a match to TRBD1. Trimming at V came to 6 bases and at J to 8 bases, leaving 10 bases not matched to a gene. The CDR3 has 13 amino acids. Per the germline V gene, CDR1 is SQVTM and CDR2 is ANQGSEA.

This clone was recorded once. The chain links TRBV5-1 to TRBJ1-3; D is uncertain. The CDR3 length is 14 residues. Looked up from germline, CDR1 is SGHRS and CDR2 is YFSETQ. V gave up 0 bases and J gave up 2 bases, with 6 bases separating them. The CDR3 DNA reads TGCGCCAGCAGCTTGGGTTCGGCTGGAAACACCATATATTTT. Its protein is CASSLGSAGNTIYF. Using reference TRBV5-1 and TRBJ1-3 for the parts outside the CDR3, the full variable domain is KAGVTQTPRYLIKTRGQQVTLSCSPISGHRSVSWYQQTPGQGLQFLFEYFSETQRNKGNFPGRFSGRQFSNSRSEMNVSTLELGDSALYLCASSLGSAGNTIYFGEGSWLTVV.

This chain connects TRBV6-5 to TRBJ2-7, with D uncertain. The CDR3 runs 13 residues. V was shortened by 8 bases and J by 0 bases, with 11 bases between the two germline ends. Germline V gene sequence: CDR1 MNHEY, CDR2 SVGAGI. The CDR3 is CASGVDRSYEQYF. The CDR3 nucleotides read TGTGCCAGCGGGGTGGACCGCTCCTACGAGCAGTACTTC.

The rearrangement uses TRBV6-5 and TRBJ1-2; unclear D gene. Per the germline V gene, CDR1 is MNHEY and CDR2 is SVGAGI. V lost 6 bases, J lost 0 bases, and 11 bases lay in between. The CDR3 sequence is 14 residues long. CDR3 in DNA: TGTGCCAGCAGCCAGAGCGGCACTAACTATGGCTACACCTTC. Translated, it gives CASSQSGTNYGYTF.

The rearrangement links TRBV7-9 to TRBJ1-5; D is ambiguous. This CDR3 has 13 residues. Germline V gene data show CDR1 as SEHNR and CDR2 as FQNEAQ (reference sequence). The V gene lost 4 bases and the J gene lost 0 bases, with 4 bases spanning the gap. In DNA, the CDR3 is TGTGCCAGCAGCTCCGATAGCAATCAGCCCCAGCATTTT. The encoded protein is CASSSDSNQPQHF.

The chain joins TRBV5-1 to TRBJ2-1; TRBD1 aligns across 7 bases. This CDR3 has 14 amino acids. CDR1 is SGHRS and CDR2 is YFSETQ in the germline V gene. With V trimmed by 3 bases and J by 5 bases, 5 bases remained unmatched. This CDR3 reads CASSSRGTDNEQFF. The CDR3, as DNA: TGCGCCAGCAGCTCCAGGGGGACAGACAATGAGCAGTTCTTC.

CDR3 loop: CASSIEPQGWLNQPQHF. CDR3 DNA sequence: TGTGCCAGTAGTATAGAACCCCAGGGTTGGCTCAATCAGCCCCAGCATTTT. The chain joins TRBV19 to TRBJ1-5, with a possible D match to TRBD1 (5 bases). Trimming took 0 bases from V and 3 from J, leaving 15 bases between them. Germline CDR1 LNHDA, CDR2 SQIVND (reference sequence). The CDR3 is 17 residues long.

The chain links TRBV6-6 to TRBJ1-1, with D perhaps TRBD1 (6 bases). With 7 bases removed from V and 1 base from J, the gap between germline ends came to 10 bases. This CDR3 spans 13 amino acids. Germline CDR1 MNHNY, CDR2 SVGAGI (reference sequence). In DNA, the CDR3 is TGTGCCAGCAATCTGGACAGGAACACTGAAGCTTTCTTT. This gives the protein CASNLDRNTEAFF.

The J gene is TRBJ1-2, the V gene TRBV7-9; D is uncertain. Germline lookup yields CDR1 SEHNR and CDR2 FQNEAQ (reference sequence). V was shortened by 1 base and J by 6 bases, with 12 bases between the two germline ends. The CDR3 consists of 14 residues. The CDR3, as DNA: TGTGCCAGCAGCTTAGGATGGGGAGAGAATGGCTACACCTTC. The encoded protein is CASSLGWGENGYTF.

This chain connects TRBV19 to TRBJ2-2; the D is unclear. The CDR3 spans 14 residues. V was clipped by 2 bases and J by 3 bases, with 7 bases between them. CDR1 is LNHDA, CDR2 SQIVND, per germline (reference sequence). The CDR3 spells CASSIRPDTGELFF. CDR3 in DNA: TGTGCCAGTAGTATAAGGCCGGACACCGGGGAGCTGTTTTTT.

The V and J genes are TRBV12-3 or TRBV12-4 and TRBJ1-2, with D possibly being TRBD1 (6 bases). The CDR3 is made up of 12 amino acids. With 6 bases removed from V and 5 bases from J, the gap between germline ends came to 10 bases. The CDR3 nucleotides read TGTGCCAGCAGGCAGACAGGTTATGGCTACACCTTC. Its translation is CASRQTGYGYTF.

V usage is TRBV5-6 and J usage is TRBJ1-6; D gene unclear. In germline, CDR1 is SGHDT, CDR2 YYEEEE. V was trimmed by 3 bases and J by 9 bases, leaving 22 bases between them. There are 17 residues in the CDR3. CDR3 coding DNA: TGTGCCAGCAGCTCCCGCCGACGATTGGGCGGTGGTTCACCCCTCCACTTT. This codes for CASSSRRRLGGGSPLHF.

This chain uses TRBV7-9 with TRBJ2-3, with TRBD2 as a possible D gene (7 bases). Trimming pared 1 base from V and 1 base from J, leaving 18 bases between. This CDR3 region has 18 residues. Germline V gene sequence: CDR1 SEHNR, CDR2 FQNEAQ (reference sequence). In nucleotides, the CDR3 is TGTGCCAGCAGCTTAGGCCGGGGGGCTCGGCGCGGCACAGATACGCAGTATTTT. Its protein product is CASSLGRGARRGTDTQYF.

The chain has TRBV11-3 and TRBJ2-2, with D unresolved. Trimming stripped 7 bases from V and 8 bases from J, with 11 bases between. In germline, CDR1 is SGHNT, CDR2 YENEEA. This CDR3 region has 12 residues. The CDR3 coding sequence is TGTGCCAGCATCAAATACGGTGGGGAGCTGTTTTTT. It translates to CASIKYGGELFF.

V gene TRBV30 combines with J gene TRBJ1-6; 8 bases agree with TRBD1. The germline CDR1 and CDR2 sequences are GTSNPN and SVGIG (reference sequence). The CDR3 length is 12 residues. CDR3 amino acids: CASGTGSSPLHF. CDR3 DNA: TGTGCTTCCGGGACAGGAAGCTCACCCCTCCACTTT.

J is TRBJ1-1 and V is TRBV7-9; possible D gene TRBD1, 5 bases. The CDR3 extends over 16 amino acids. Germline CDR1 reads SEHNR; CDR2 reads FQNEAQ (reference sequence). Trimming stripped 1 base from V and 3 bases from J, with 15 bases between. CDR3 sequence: CASSLGHGLGDTEAFF. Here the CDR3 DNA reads TGTGCCAGCAGCTTAGGTCATGGACTGGGGGACACTGAAGCTTTCTTT.

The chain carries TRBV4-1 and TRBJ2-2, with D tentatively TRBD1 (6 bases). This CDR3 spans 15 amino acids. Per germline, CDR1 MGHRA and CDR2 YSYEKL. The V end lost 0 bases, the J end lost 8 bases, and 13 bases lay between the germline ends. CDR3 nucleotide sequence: TGCGCCAGCAGCCAAGACAGGGGCCTGCGGGGGGAGCTGTTTTTT. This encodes CASSQDRGLRGELFF.